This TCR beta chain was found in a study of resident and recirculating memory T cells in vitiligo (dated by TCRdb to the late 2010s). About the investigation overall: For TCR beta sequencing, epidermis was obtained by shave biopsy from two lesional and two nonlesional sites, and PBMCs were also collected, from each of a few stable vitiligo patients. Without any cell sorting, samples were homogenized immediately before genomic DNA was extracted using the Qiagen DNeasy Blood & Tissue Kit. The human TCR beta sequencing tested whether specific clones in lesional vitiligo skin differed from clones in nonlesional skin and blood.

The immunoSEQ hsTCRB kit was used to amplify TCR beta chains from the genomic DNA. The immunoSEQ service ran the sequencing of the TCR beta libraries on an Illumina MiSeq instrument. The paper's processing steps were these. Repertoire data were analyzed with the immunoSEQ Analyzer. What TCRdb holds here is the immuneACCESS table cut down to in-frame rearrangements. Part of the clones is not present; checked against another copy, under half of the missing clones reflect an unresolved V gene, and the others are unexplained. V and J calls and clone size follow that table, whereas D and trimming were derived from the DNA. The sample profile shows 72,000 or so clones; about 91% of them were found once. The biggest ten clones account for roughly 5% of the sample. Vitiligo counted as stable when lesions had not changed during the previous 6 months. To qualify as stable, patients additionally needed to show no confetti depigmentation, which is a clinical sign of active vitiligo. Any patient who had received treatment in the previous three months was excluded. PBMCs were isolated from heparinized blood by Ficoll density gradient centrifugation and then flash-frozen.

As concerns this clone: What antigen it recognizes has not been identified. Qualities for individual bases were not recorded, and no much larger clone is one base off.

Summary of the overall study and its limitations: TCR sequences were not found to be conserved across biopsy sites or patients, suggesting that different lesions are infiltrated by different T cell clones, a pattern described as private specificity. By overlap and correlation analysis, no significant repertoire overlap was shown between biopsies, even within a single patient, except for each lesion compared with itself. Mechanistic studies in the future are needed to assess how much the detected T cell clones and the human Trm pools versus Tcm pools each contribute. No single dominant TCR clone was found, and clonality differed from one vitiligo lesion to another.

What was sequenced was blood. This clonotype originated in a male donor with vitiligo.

Here the CDR3 is given as CAISEIAHPYEQYF. The DNA sequence follows: TGTGCCATCAGTGAAATAGCGCATCCCTACGAGCAGTACTTC. Recombination joined TRBV10-3 with TRBJ2-7; TRBD2 is a possible D gene, resting on 5 matching bases. For CDR1 and CDR2, the germline V gene lists ENHRY and SYGVKD. The germline ends are 11 bases apart after V is trimmed by 3 bases and J by 2 bases. The CDR3 has 14 amino acids, counting the end cysteine and phenylalanine. This entry keeps only the CDR3 DNA: 42 bases, framed from base 1.